Presented here are 21 T cell receptor beta chains from one specimen sequenced in a study of T cell repertoires in cytomegalovirus infection. TCRdb passed the reads through MiXCR, listing each CDR3 protein once. The sample contains fewer than 400,000 distinct CDR3 sequences, over 15% of which appear only once. Material: PBMCs. These receptors were obtained from a human donor in good health (CMV status not recorded). Some clones in this sample may be carry-over from other donors' samples.

This clonotype was observed many times. The chain carries TRBV7-2 and TRBJ1-1; 7 bases fit TRBD1. V was clipped by 5 bases and J by 7 bases; unmatched bases: 4. This CDR3 is 12 amino acids long. The germline gives CDR1 SGHTA, CDR2 FQGNSA. The CDR3 DNA is TGTGCCAGCAGCCCTCACAGGGGTGAAGCTTTCTTT. Translating gives CASSPHRGEAFF.

A few counts support this clonotype. The rearrangement uses TRBV5-6 and TRBJ2-7, with TRBD1 matching 7 bases. V shed 3 bases and J 3 bases; nucleotides not matched to a gene: 6. This CDR3 region has 14 residues. Per the germline V gene, CDR1 is SGHDT and CDR2 is YYEEEE. Here the CDR3 reads CASSWWDSIYEQYF. Here the CDR3 DNA reads TGTGCCAGCAGCTGGTGGGACAGCATCTACGAGCAGTACTTC.

This clonotype was detected a few times. The chain recombines TRBV11-2 with TRBJ2-6, with a weak D call TRBD2 (5 bases). Germline lookup yields CDR1 SGHAT and CDR2 FQNNGV. The ends were cut back, 5 bases at V and 1 base at J, with 9 bases in the middle. The CDR3 is 15 amino acids. The CDR3 sequence is CASSVRDSGANVLTF. In DNA, the CDR3 is TGTGCCAGCAGCGTACGGGATTCTGGGGCCAACGTCCTGACTTTC.

This clonotype was seen ten or more times. CDR3 sequence reads: CASSWGLAGGADTQYF. The CDR3 DNA is TGTGCCAGCAGCTGGGGACTAGCGGGGGGGGCAGATACGCAGTATTTT. The chain recombines TRBV7-2 with TRBJ2-3; 16 nucleotides align to TRBD2. The V segment lost 4 bases and the J segment 4 bases; nucleotides outside the gene matches: 2. From germline, CDR1 is SGHTA and CDR2 FQGNSA. The CDR3 sequence is 16 residues long.

The rearrangement links TRBV28 to TRBJ2-5; D remains unclear. With 6 bases removed from V and 1 base from J, the gap between germline ends came to 9 bases. This CDR3 spans 13 amino acids. Germline CDR1 reads MDHEN; CDR2 reads SYDVKM. The CDR3 protein is CASRRQIQETQYF. The CDR3 bases are TGTGCCAGCAGAAGGCAGATCCAAGAGACCCAGTACTTC.

The chain couples TRBV5-1 to TRBJ2-7; the D gene is possibly TRBD1 (6 bases). Per germline, CDR1 SGHRS and CDR2 YFSETQ. The CDR3 totals 14 residues. Trimming cost V 5 bases and J 3 bases, with 15 bases left between them. In nucleotides, the CDR3 is TGCGCCAGCAGACAGGGCGCGGCAAGCTACGAGCAGTACTTC. It encodes CASRQGAASYEQYF.

A word on this clonotype: Possible read error: a much larger clone is one base away. This rearrangement joins TRBV7-2 to TRBJ2-7; 7 bases are shared with TRBD2. The CDR3 loop spans 14 amino acids. In germline, CDR1 is SGHTA, CDR2 FQGNSA. CDR3 in DNA: TGTGCCAGCAGCCCGAGACTAGCTCCCTACGCGCAGTACTTC. Its translation: CASSPRLAPYAQYF.

This clonotype came up many times. The chain joins TRBV7-6 to TRBJ1-3; D remains ambiguous. This CDR3 contains 14 residues. Trimming took 1 base from V and 4 from J, leaving 8 bases between them. Germline assignment: CDR1 SGHVS and CDR2 FNYEAQ. Here the CDR3 reads CASSLVVDGNTIYF. In DNA form, the CDR3 reads TGTGCCAGCAGCTTAGTTGTGGACGGAAACACCATATATTTT.

The chain couples TRBV6-6 to TRBJ2-2; no firm D call. Germline V gene data show CDR1 as MNHNY and CDR2 as SVGAGI (reference sequence). The CDR3 has 12 residues. The V and J ends lost 10 bases and 1 base respectively, with 7 bases between them. This CDR3 reads CATLRNTGELFF. The CDR3 region has the DNA TGTGCCACCTTGCGGAACACCGGGGAGCTGTTTTTT.

This clonotype has more than one count but fewer than ten. The chain joins TRBV24-1 to TRBJ2-4; tentative D call: TRBD1 (6 bases). Germline V CDR1 and CDR2: KGHDR, SFDVKD. V shed 5 bases and J shed 8 bases, with 15 bases lying between them. The CDR3 consists of 14 residues. CDR3 protein: CATSAGDVRDIQYF. In DNA, the CDR3 is TGTGCCACCAGTGCAGGGGACGTCAGGGACATTCAGTACTTC.

This clonotype was counted ten times or more. The chain has TRBV12-3 or TRBV12-4 and TRBJ2-7; unclear D gene. Trimming took 3 bases from V and 2 from J, leaving 11 bases between them. This CDR3 contains 14 residues. The CDR3 region is CASSLFGPAYEQYF. The CDR3 DNA follows: TGTGCCAGCAGTTTGTTTGGGCCGGCCTACGAGCAGTACTTC.

The V and J genes are TRBV9 and TRBJ1-2, with D maybe TRBD1 (6 bases). Trimming removed 6 bases at V and 5 bases at J, with 14 bases between. The CDR3 sequence is 13 residues long. Germline V lookup: CDR1 SGDLS, CDR2 YYNGEE. CDR3 nucleotides: TGTGCCAGCACCCCGGGACAAGGATATGGCTACACCTTC. Amino acid sequence: CASTPGQGYGYTF.

The CDR3 DNA reads as TGTGCCAGCAGTTTATACCGGACTAGATTCGACTACGAGCAGTACTTC. It codes for CASSLYRTRFDYEQYF. This chain joins TRBV27 and TRBJ2-7; 7 nucleotides align to TRBD2. From germline, CDR1 is MNHEY and CDR2 SMNVEV (reference sequence). This CDR3 has 16 amino acids. V lost 1 base, J lost 3 bases, and 9 bases stayed unmatched.

V usage is TRBV3-1 and J usage is TRBJ1-1; D uncertain. V was clipped by 8 bases and J by 4 bases, with 20 bases between them. Germline V gene sequence: CDR1 LGHDT, CDR2 YNNKEL (reference sequence). This CDR3 has 15 amino acids. This CDR3 is CASRSGPGRSTEAFF. CDR3 sequence (DNA): TGTGCCAGCCGATCGGGTCCCGGGAGGAGCACTGAAGCTTTCTTT.

The rearrangement joins TRBV28 to TRBJ2-3, with D perhaps matching TRBD1 (5 bases). Trimming cost V 5 bases and J 3 bases, with 9 bases left between them. CDR1 and CDR2 (germline): MDHEN, SYDVKM. This CDR3 has 13 residues. The CDR3 region has the DNA TGTGCCAGCAGTATCAGGGTTACAGATACGCAGTATTTT. Residues: CASSIRVTDTQYF.

This clonotype was counted only a few times. This sequence joins TRBV19 and TRBJ2-1; 10 nucleotides line up with TRBD1. V lost 4 bases and J lost 8; bases outside the gene matches: 5. Germline V CDR1 and CDR2: LNHDA, SQIVND (reference sequence). The CDR3 is made up of 14 amino acids. This CDR3 reads CASSTWTGGDEQFF. DNA of the CDR3: TGTGCCAGTAGTACCTGGACAGGGGGGGATGAGCAGTTCTTC.

This rearrangement joins TRBV12-3 or TRBV12-4 to TRBJ2-3; 9 positions agree with TRBD1. Trimming removed 6 bases from V and 6 bases from J; junction bases left unmatched: 1. This CDR3 has 12 residues. CDR3 sequence (DNA): TGTGCCAGCAGAACAGGGGGCGATACGCAGTATTTT. Protein sequence: CASRTGGDTQYF.

This chain links TRBV10-3 with TRBJ2-3, with D perhaps TRBD1 or TRBD2 (6 bases each). The ends were cut back, 4 bases at V and 4 bases at J, with 9 bases in the middle. The CDR3 is 13 amino acids. Germline loops: CDR1 ENHRY, CDR2 SYGVKD. Written as DNA, the CDR3 is TGTGCCATCAGTGGGGGGGCCCCAGATACGCAGTATTTT. Protein sequence: CAISGGAPDTQYF.

This clonotype has ten or more counts. J is TRBJ1-3 and V is TRBV19; no firm D call. Trimming removed 5 bases at V and 0 bases at J, with 5 bases between. Germline V gene data show CDR1 as LNHDA and CDR2 as SQIVND (reference sequence). The CDR3 has 13 amino acids. In nucleotides, the CDR3 is TGTGCCAGTAGTGAGGACTCTGGAAACACCATATATTTT. Amino acids: CASSEDSGNTIYF.

This clonotype was detected many times. The chain is built from TRBV7-6 and TRBJ2-7; 9 bases map to TRBD2. Germline loops: CDR1 SGHVS, CDR2 FNYEAQ. The CDR3 runs to 18 residues. Losses at the gene ends were 6 bases for V and 4 bases for J; bases not matched to a gene: 19. The CDR3 coding sequence is TGTGCCAGCAGTGCACAATTAGCGGGAGTTGAAGGGGTGTACGAGCAGTACTTC. Translated: CASSAQLAGVEGVYEQYF.

This clonotype was counted at least ten times. The chain combines TRBV7-6 with TRBJ2-5; perhaps TRBD2 as D (5 bases). V was pared by 4 bases and J by 2 bases, with 8 bases between. Germline V lookup: CDR1 SGHVS, CDR2 FNYEAQ. The CDR3 covers 13 residues. CDR3 residues: CASSSRLQETQYF. In DNA, the CDR3 is TGTGCCAGCAGCTCCCGACTACAAGAGACCCAGTACTTC.